Presented here are 10 T cell receptor beta chains from one specimen sequenced in a study of T-cell memory formation after mild COVID-19. TCRdb recomputed calls from the 5' RACE reads with MiXCR, one row per CDR3 protein. The table lists about 360,000 distinct CDR3 sequences, 10% to 15% of them singletons. Material: PBMCs or a T cell subset sorted from them (not recorded which). These receptors all come from a man aged 18 to 30 who had mild COVID-19 (a few samples of this study predate the infection). Cell type and time point are not known.

This clonotype came up many times. The chain combines TRBV7-2 with TRBJ2-7; 12 bases fit TRBD1. The germline V gene has CDR1 SGHTA and CDR2 FQGNSA. After removal of 3 bases from V and 2 bases from J, the junction contained 2 bases not matched to a gene. This CDR3 contains 15 residues. The CDR3 reads CASSLGQGATYEQYF. The CDR3 DNA reads TGTGCCAGCAGCTTGGGACAGGGGGCGACCTACGAGCAGTACTTC.

The gene calls are TRBV11-2 and TRBJ2-2; D gene unclear. The germline CDR1 and CDR2 sequences are SGHAT and FQNNGV. The germline V and J ends were trimmed by 2 bases and 1 base, with 5 bases remaining between them. The CDR3 runs 14 residues. In DNA, the CDR3 is TGTGCCAGCAGCTTATTTGAGAACACCGGGGAGCTGTTTTTT. Its protein is CASSLFENTGELFF.

As to this clonotype: One end of the junction fails to match germline, which may point to a read error. This chain connects TRBV6-1 to TRBJ2-1, with D perhaps given as TRBD1 or TRBD2 (6 bases each). This CDR3 spans 15 amino acids. Germline V gene sequence: CDR1 MNHNS, CDR2 SASEGT. The CDR3 sequence: CASSDWGALYNEQLF. The DNA of the CDR3 is TGTGCCAGCAGTGATTGGGGGGCATTGTACAATGAGCAGTTATTC.

This chain joins TRBV6-5 and TRBJ2-7, with a tentative D call TRBD1 (5 bases). This CDR3 is 13 amino acids long. The V end was cut by 2 bases, the J end by 6 bases, with 11 bases between. Germline V CDR1 and CDR2: MNHEY, SVGAGI. CDR3 sequence (DNA): TGTGCCAGCAGTTACGGGGCAGCCCTCGAGCAGTACTTC. It yields the protein CASSYGAALEQYF.

J is TRBJ2-7 and V is TRBV7-2, with D possibly TRBD2 on 7 matching bases. Germline CDR1 reads SGHTA; CDR2 reads FQGNSA. V dropped 1 base and J dropped 2 bases, with 12 bases sitting between them. The CDR3 length is 15 residues. CDR3 loop: CASSLVAGAPYEQYF. The CDR3 DNA reads as TGTGCCAGCAGCTTAGTTGCGGGGGCACCCTACGAGCAGTACTTC.

This clonotype was picked up a small number of times. V and J are TRBV29-1 and TRBJ2-5; 16 nucleotides agree with TRBD2. Trimming at V came to 6 bases and at J to 5 bases, leaving 9 bases not matched to a gene. The V gene's germline CDR1 is SQVTM and CDR2 ANQGSEA. The CDR3 runs 16 residues. The CDR3 DNA sequence: TGCAGCGTAGCCGGGACTAGCGGGGGGGCCTATGAGACCCAGTACTTC. Its translation: CSVAGTSGGAYETQYF. Full variable domain (remainder filled in from reference TRBV29-1 and TRBJ2-5): SAVISQKPSRDICQRGTSLTIQCQVDSQVTMMFWYRQQPGQSLTLIATANQGSEATYESGFVIDKFPISRPNLTFSTLTVSNMSPEDSSIYLCSVAGTSGGAYETQYFGPGTRLLVL.

This chain uses TRBV6-2 or TRBV6-3 with TRBJ2-3, with 11 bases matching TRBD2. The CDR3 consists of 15 residues. The junction had 11 bases not matched to a gene; V was cut back by 8 bases and J by 7 bases. CDR1 MNHEY and CDR2 SVGEGT come from the germline V gene. The CDR3 nucleotides read TGTGCCAGCGTCCCATTAGCGGGGGGGGTTTATACGCAGTATTTT. Its protein product is CASVPLAGGVYTQYF.

The chain links TRBV9 to TRBJ1-2; tentatively, D is TRBD1 (6 bases). The CDR3 consists of 14 residues. Germline CDR1 reads SGDLS; CDR2 reads YYNGEE. V was trimmed by 4 bases and J by 8 bases, leaving 18 bases between them. CDR3 amino acids: CASSPHTPGEGYTF. Written as DNA, the CDR3 is TGTGCCAGCAGCCCTCATACCCCAGGGGAAGGCTACACCTTC.

The sample holds a few counts of this clonotype. The V gene is TRBV5-4, the J gene TRBJ2-5; 11 bases fit TRBD2. With V trimmed by 1 base and J by 5 bases, 4 bases remained unmatched. The CDR3 covers 15 residues. The germline V gene encodes CDR1 SGHNT and CDR2 YYREEE (reference sequence). The CDR3 DNA reads TGTGCCAGCAGCTTGCGTAGCGGGGGGGCGGAGACCCAGTACTTC. This translates into CASSLRSGGAETQYF. Filled out from reference TRBV5-4 and TRBJ2-5, the complete variable domain reads ETGVTQSPTHLIKTRGQQVTLRCSSQSGHNTVSWYQQALGQGPQFIFQYYREEENGRGNFPPRFSGLQFPNYSSELNVNALELDDSALYLCASSLRSGGAETQYFGPGTRLLVL.

The CDR3 DNA reads TGTGCCAGCAGCTTATCCAGGGCAGCCGAAGCTTTCTTT. Translated: CASSLSRAAEAFF. The genes are TRBV7-6 and TRBJ1-1, with a weak D call TRBD1 (5 bases). Looked up from germline, CDR1 is SGHVS and CDR2 is FNYEAQ. The V end was cut by 2 bases, the J end by 8 bases, with 12 bases between. The length of the CDR3 is 13 residues.